The subject of this entry is one T cell receptor beta chain. Produced via immunoSEQ multiplex PCR; TCRdb's table is partial and in-frame only. This sample's table has some 180,000 clones. The data were taken from a study of control samples from healthy donors and cancer patients. V was pared by 3 bases and J by 5 bases, with 13 bases between. The CDR3 runs to 14 residues. The germline CDR1 and CDR2 sequences are SGHAT and FQNNGV. The clonotype originates from a woman under 40 in good health. The chain recombines TRBV11-2 with TRBJ1-2, with D maybe TRBD1 (6 bases). The sample consisted of blood. The CDR3 protein is CASSLGGVFYGYTF. CDR3 DNA sequence: TGTGCCAGCAGCTTGGGGGGCGTCTTTTATGGCTACACCTTC.